A single sample gave rise to the 10 T cell receptor beta chains below, sequenced in a study of T-cell memory formation after mild COVID-19. TCRdb redid the calling of the 5' RACE reads with MiXCR, one entry per CDR3 protein. The data show fewer than 450,000 distinct CDR3 sequences, 20% to 25% seen once. Specimen: PBMCs or a T cell subset sorted from them (not recorded which). The receptors shown here come from an adult woman who had mild COVID-19 (a few samples of this study predate the infection). Cell type and time point are not known.

The chain combines TRBV7-9 with TRBJ2-3; 7 bases map to TRBD1. CDR3 length: 14 residues. The V segment lost 5 bases and the J segment 4 bases; nucleotides outside the gene matches: 6. Germline CDR1 is SEHNR and CDR2 is FQNEAQ (reference sequence). In DNA, the CDR3 is TGTGCCAGCAGCGCCACCGACAGGGCAGATACGCAGTATTTT. Encoded protein: CASSATDRADTQYF.

The chain carries TRBV9 and TRBJ2-1; D remains ambiguous. The germline CDR1 and CDR2 sequences are SGDLS and YYNGEE. This CDR3 contains 12 residues. V was trimmed by 3 bases and J by 6 bases, leaving 7 bases between them. The chain's CDR3 is CASSGPGNEQFF. The CDR3 nucleotides read TGTGCCAGCAGCGGGCCCGGCAATGAGCAGTTCTTC.

This clonotype appeared a few times. J is TRBJ2-2 and V is TRBV2; 8 bases are shared with TRBD1. With V trimmed by 7 bases and J by 4 bases, 2 bases remained unmatched. The CDR3 covers 13 residues. Per germline, CDR1 SNHLY and CDR2 FYNNEI. This chain's CDR3 is CASMGQATGELFF. DNA of the CDR3: TGTGCCAGCATGGGACAGGCCACCGGGGAGCTGTTTTTT.

The chain uses TRBV12-3 or TRBV12-4 and TRBJ2-7, with 7 positions matching TRBD1. Trimming cost V 6 bases and J 5 bases; bases outside gene matches: 7. The CDR3 totals 13 residues. CDR3 sequence reads: CASRKTGRNEQYF. CDR3 coding DNA: TGTGCCAGCAGGAAGACAGGGCGGAACGAGCAGTACTTC.

In this sample, this clonotype turned up a few times. This sequence joins TRBV7-9 and TRBJ2-7, with D possibly TRBD1 on 5 matching bases. The V gene's germline CDR1 is SEHNR and CDR2 FQNEAQ (reference sequence). This CDR3 contains 13 residues. The V gene lost 5 bases and the J gene lost 5 bases, with 13 bases spanning the gap. Written as DNA, the CDR3 is TGTGCCAGCAGCCGGATCAGGGCCCACGAGCAGTACTTC. This gives the protein CASSRIRAHEQYF.

V usage is TRBV10-3 and J usage is TRBJ2-7, with 8 bases identical to TRBD1. The CDR3 extends over 15 amino acids. Germline V CDR1 and CDR2: ENHRY, SYGVKD. V shed 3 bases, J shed 1 base, and the junction held 5 bases outside the gene matches. The CDR3 here is CAISDPRQGSYEQYF. The CDR3 nucleotides are TGTGCCATCAGTGACCCCCGACAGGGGTCCTACGAGCAGTACTTC.

This clonotype was seen only a few times. The V and J genes are TRBV7-2 and TRBJ1-2; TRBD1 agrees at 9 bases. This CDR3 comprises 13 residues. Germline loops: CDR1 SGHTA, CDR2 FQGNSA. V shed 6 bases, J shed 8 bases, and the junction held 7 bases outside the gene matches. The DNA of the CDR3 is TGTGCCAGCAGACAGGGGGCGAGTTCGGGCTACACCTTC. It translates to CASRQGASSGYTF. The variable domain in full, with the rest retrieved from reference TRBV7-2 and TRBJ1-2, is GAGVSQSPSNKVTEKGKDVELRCDPISGHTALYWYRQSLGQGLEFLIYFQGNSAPDKSGLPSDRFSAERTGGSVSTLTIQRTQQEDSAVYLCASRQGASSGYTFGSGTRLTVV.

The chain recombines TRBV12-3 or TRBV12-4 with TRBJ2-3, with TRBD2 as a possible D gene (5 bases). V gave up 6 bases and J gave up 0 bases, with 13 bases separating them. The CDR3 spans 15 residues. CDR3 loop: CASSVRAASTDTQYF. The CDR3 bases are TGTGCCAGCAGCGTGCGGGCGGCTAGCACAGATACGCAGTATTTT.

This rearrangement joins TRBV7-2 to TRBJ1-5; D is unresolved. Germline loops: CDR1 SGHTA, CDR2 FQGNSA. The CDR3 has 12 amino acids. V lost 3 bases, J lost 7 bases, and 7 bases lay in between. The CDR3: CASSFLEQPQHF. In DNA, the CDR3 is TGTGCCAGCAGCTTCCTCGAACAGCCCCAGCATTTT.

This clonotype was detected a few times. The chain links TRBV7-9 to TRBJ1-2; D is unresolved. Germline CDR1 is SEHNR and CDR2 is FQNEAQ (reference sequence). CDR3 length: 12 residues. The germline V and J ends were trimmed by 4 bases and 4 bases, with 7 bases remaining between them. Here the CDR3 DNA reads TGTGCCAGCAGCTCAGGTGTCTATGGCTACACCTTC. Its protein is CASSSGVYGYTF.